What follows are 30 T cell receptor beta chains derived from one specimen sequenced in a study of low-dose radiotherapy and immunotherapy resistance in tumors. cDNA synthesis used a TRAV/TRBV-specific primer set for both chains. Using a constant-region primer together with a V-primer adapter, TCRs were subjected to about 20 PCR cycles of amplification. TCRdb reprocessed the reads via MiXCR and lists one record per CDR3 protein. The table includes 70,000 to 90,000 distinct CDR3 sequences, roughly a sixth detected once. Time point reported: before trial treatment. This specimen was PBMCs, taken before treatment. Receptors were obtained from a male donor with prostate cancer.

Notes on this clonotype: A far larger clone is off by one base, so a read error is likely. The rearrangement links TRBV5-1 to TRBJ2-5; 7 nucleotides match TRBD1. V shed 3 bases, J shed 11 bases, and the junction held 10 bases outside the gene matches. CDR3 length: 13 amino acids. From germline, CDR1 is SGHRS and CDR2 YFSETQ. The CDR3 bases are TGCGCCAGCAGCTCGGGACAGCGCAATGAGCAGTACTTC. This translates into CASSSGQRNEQYF. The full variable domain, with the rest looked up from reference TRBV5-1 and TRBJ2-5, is KAGVTQTPRYLIKTRGQQVTLSCSPISGHRSVSWYQQTPGQGLQFLFEYFSETQRNKGNFPGRFSGRQFSNSRSEMNVSTLELGDSALYLCASSSGQRNEQYFGPGTRLLVL.

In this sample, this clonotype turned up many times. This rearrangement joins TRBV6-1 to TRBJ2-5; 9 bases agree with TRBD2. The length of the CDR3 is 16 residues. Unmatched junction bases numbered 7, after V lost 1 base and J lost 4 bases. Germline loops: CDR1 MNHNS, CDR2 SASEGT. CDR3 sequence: CASSEVPTSGGETQYF. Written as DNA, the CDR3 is TGTGCCAGCAGTGAAGTCCCGACTAGCGGAGGAGAGACCCAGTACTTC.

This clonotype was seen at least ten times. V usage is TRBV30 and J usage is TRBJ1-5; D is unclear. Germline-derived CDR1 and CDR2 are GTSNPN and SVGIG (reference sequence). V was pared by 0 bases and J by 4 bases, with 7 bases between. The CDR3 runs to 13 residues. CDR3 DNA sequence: TGTGCCTGGAGTGTAGATAGGAATCAGCCCCAGCATTTT. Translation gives CAWSVDRNQPQHF.

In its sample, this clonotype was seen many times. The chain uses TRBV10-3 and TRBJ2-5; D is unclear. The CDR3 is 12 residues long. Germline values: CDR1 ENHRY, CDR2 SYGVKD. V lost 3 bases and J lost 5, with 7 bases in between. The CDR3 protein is CAISESEETQYF. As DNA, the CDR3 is TGTGCCATCAGTGAATCCGAGGAGACCCAGTACTTC.

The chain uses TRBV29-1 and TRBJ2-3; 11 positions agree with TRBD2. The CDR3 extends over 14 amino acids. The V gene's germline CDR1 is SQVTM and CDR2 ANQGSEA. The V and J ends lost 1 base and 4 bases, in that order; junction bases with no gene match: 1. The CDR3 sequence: CSVEGLAGPDTQYF. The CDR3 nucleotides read TGCAGCGTTGAAGGACTAGCGGGGCCAGATACGCAGTATTTT.

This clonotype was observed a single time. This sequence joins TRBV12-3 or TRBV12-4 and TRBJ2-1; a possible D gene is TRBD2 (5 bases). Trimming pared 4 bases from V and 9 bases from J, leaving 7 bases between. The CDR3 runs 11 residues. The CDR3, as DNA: TGTGCCAGCAGTTCCCGGGGTGAGCAGTTCTTC. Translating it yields CASSSRGEQFF.

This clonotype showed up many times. DNA for the CDR3: TGTGCCAGCAGTTACGGGACAGCCACCGGGGAGCTGTTTTTT. Translated: CASSYGTATGELFF. The rearrangement joins TRBV6-5 to TRBJ2-2; 7 nucleotides agree with TRBD1. CDR3 length equals 14 residues. The J segment lost 4 bases and the V segment lost 2 bases, leaving 1 base of the junction unmatched. Germline assignment: CDR1 MNHEY and CDR2 SVGAGI.

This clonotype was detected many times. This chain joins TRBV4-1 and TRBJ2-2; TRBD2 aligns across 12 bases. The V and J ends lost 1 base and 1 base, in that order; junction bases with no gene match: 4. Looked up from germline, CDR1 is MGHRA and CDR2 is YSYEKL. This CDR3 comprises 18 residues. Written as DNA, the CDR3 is TGCGCCAGCAGCCAAGCTGCTAGCGGGGGGGTGAACACCGGGGAGCTGTTTTTT. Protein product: CASSQAASGGVNTGELFF.

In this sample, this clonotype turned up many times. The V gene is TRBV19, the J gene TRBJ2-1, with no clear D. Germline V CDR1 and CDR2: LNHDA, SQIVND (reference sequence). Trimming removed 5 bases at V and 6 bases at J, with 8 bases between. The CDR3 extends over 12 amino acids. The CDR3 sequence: CASSSQSNEQFF. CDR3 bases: TGTGCCAGTAGTTCGCAGTCCAATGAGCAGTTCTTC.

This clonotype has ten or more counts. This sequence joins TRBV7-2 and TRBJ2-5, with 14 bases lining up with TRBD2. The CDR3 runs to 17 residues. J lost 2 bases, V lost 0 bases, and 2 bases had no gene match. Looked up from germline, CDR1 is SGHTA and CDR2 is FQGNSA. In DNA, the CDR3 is TGTGCCAGCAGCTTAGCGGGGACTAGCGGGGGTCAAGAGACCCAGTACTTC. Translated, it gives CASSLAGTSGGQETQYF.

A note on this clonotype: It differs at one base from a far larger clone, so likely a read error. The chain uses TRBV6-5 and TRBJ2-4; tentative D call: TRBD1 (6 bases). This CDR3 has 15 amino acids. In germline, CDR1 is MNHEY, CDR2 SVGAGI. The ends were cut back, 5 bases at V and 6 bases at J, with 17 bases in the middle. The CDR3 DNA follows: TGTGCCAGCAGTCGGACAGCCCCTGCAGGAAACATTCAGTACTTC. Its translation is CASSRTAPAGNIQYF.

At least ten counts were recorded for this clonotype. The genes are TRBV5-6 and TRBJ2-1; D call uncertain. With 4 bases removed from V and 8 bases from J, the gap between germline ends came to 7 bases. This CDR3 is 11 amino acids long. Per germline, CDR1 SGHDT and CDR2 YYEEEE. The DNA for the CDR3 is TGTGCCAGCAGCCGGAACTATGAGCAGTTCTTC. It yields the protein CASSRNYEQFF.

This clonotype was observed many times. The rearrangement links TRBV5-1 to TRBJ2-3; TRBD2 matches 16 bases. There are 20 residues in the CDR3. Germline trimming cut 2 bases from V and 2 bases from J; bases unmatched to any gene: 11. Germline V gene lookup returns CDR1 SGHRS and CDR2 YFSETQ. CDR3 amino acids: CASSFSGTSGGVYITDTQYF. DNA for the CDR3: TGCGCCAGCAGCTTTTCCGGGACTAGCGGGGGGGTTTACATCACAGATACGCAGTATTTT.

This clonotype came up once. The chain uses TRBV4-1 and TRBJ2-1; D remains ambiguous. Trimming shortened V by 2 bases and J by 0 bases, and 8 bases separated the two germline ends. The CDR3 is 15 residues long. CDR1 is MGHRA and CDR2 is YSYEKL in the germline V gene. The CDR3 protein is CASSQPGRSYNEQFF. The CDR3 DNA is TGCGCCAGCAGCCAACCCGGTCGCTCCTACAATGAGCAGTTCTTC.

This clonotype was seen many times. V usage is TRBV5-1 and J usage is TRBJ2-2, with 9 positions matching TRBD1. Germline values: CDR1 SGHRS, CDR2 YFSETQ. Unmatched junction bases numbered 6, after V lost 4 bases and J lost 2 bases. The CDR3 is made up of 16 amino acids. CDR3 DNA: TGCGCCAGCAGCGGGGGGACAGGGTTCAACACCGGGGAGCTGTTTTTT. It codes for CASSGGTGFNTGELFF.

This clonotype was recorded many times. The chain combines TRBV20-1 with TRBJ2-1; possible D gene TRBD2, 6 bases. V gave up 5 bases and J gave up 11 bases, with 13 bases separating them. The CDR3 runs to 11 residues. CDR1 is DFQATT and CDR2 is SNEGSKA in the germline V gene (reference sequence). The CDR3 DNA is TGCAGTGCTCAGACCGGGAGACAGCAGTTCTTC. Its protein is CSAQTGRQQFF.

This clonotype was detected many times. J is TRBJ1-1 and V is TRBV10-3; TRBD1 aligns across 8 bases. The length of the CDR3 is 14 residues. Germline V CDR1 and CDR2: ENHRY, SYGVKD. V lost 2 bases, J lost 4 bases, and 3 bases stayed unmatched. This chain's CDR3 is CAISEEQGATEAFF. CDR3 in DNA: TGTGCCATCAGTGAGGAGCAGGGGGCCACTGAAGCTTTCTTT.

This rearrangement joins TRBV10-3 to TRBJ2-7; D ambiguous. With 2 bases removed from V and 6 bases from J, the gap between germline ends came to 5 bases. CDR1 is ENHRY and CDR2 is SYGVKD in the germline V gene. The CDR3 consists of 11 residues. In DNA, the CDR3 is TGTGCCATCAGTGAGGGGCTCGAGCAGTACTTC. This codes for CAISEGLEQYF.

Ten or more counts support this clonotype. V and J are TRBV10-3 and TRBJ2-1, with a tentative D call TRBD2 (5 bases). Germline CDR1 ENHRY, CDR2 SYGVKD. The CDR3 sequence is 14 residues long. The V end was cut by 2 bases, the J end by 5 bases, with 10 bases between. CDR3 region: CAISERTGNNEQFF. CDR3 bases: TGTGCCATCAGTGAGAGGACGGGGAACAATGAGCAGTTCTTC.

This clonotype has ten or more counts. CDR3 sequence reads: CASSAGTGDRTGNTIYF. In DNA form, the CDR3 reads TGTGCCAGTAGTGCGGGGACAGGAGATCGAACTGGAAACACCATATATTTT. The chain couples TRBV19 to TRBJ1-3; the match to TRBD1 covers 8 bases. The trim removed 5 bases at V and 2 bases at J, leaving 11 bases unmatched. The CDR3 spans 17 residues. Germline V gene data show CDR1 as LNHDA and CDR2 as SQIVND (reference sequence). The variable domain in full, completed from reference TRBV19 and TRBJ1-3, reads DGGITQSPKYLFRKEGQNVTLSCEQNLNHDAMYWYRQDPGQGLRLIYYSQIVNDFQKGDIAEGYSVSREKKESFPLTVTSAQKNPTAFYLCASSAGTGDRTGNTIYFGEGSWLTVV.

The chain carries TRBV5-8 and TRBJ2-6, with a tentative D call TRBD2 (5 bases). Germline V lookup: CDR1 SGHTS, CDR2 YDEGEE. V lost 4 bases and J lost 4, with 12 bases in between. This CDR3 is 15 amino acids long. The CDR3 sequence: CASSPSGGGANVLTF. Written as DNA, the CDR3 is TGTGCCAGCAGCCCCTCCGGAGGAGGGGCCAACGTCCTGACTTTC.

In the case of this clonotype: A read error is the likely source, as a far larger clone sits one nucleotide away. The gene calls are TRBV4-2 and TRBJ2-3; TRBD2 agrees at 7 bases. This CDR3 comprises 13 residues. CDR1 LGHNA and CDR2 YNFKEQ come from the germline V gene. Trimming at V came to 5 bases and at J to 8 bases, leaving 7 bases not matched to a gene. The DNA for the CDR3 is TGTGCCAGCAGCTTACCGACTAGCTTTACGCAGTATTTT. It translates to CASSLPTSFTQYF.

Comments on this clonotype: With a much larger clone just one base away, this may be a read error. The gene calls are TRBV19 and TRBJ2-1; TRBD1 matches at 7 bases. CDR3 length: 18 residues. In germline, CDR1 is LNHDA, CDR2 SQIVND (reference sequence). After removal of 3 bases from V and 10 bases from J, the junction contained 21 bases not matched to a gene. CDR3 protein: CASSIQSGRDRGSYEQFF. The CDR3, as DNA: TGTGCCAGTAGTATCCAGTCCGGTCGGGACAGAGGGTCCTACGAGCAGTTCTTC.

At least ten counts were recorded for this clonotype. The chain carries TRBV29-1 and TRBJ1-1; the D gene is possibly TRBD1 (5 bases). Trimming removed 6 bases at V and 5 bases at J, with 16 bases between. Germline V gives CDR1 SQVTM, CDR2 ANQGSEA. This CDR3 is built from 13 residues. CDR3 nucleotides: TGCAGCGTCGCCCCAGGCGGGGGTACTGAAGCTTTCTTT. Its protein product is CSVAPGGGTEAFF.

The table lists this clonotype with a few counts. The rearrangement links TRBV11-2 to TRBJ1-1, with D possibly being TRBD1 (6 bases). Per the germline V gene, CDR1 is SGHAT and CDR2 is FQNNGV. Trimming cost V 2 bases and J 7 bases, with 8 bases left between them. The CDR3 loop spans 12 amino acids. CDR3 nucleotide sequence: TGTGCCAGCAGCTTACAGGGGCGTGAAGCTTTCTTT. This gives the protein CASSLQGREAFF.

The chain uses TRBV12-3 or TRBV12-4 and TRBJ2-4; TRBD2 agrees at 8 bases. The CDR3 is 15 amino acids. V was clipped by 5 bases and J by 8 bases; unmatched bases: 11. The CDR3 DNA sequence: TGTGCCAGCAGTCCCGGGACTAGGGGATTGTACATTCAGTACTTC. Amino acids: CASSPGTRGLYIQYF.

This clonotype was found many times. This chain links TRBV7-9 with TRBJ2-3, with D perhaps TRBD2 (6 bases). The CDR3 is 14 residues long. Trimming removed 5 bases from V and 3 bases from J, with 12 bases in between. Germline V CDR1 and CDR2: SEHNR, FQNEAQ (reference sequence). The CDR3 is CASSATAGTDTQYF. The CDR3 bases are TGTGCCAGCAGCGCCACTGCGGGGACAGATACGCAGTATTTT.

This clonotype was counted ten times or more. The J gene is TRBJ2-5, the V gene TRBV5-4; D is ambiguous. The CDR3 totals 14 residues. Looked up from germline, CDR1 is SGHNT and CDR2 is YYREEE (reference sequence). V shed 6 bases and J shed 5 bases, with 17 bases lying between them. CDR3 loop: CASNQGPLSETQYF. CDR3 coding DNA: TGTGCCAGCAACCAAGGACCTCTTTCGGAGACCCAGTACTTC.

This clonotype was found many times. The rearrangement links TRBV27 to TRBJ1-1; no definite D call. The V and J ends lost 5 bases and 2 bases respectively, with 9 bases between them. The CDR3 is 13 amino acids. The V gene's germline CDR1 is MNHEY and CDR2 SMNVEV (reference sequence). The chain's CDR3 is CASSQQSNTEAFF. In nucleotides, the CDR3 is TGTGCCAGCAGTCAACAGTCTAACACTGAAGCTTTCTTT.

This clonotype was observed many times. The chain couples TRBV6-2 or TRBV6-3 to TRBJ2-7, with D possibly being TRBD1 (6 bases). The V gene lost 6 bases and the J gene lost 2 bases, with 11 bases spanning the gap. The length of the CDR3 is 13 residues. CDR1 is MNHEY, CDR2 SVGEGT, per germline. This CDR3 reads CASRGGTTYEQYF. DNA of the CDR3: TGTGCCAGCAGAGGGGGAACGACCTACGAGCAGTACTTC.